This TCR beta chain came from a study of PD-1 blockade in mismatch repair-deficient tumors (dated by TCRdb to 2016 to 2017). Some background on the complete study: The trial enrolled more than 85 consecutive patients with 12 to 13 mismatch repair-deficient cancer types between September 2013 and late 2016, all previously treated and progressing. Deep sequencing of TCR CDR3 regions was used to track tumor-associated T cell clones in peripheral blood of patients responding to PD-1 blockade. Overall study outcomes, separate from this receptor: Rapid expansion after pembrolizumab followed by contraction, generally before radiologic responses, was shown by tumor-resident clones, which were often undetectable in blood before treatment.

Library method: the immunoSEQ multiplex PCR assay. The source is immuneACCESS, and TCRdb retained only in-frame sequences with V and J called. Part of the clones is not carried over; for the studies checked, unresolved V genes explain less than half of this, and the remainder is unexplained. The sample table lists tens of thousands of clones, 70% to 90% of them with a count of one. The ten largest clonotypes hold 5% to 6.5% of the sample. A remark on this clone: Its target antigen remains unknown. No base qualities exist here, and no much larger clone lies one base off it. Other DNA sequences in the sample encode the same CDR3.

Inclusive of the bounding cysteine and phenylalanine, the CDR3 is 13 residues long. CDR3 DNA is the only sequence kept; it has 39 bases, read in frame from the first base. Looking up the germline V gene yields CDR1 SGDLS and CDR2 YYNGEE. V gives up 0 bases and J gives up 4 bases, and the segment between their germline ends measures 7 bases. Mismatch repair deficiency was established in every enrolled patient by polymerase chain reaction or immunohistochemistry. TCR sequencing was performed for a few patients who responded to pembrolizumab therapy. Pembrolizumab PD-1 blockade was prospectively tested in advanced mismatch repair-deficient cancers, regardless of tissue of origin, in the phase II trial. Serial peripheral blood T cell samples were collected before and at multiple times after starting PD-1 blockade. The timing of each blood sample was reported as weeks after the first dose of pembrolizumab.

The chain was built from TRBV9 and TRBJ2-5, with the D segment identity uncertain. This sequence was found in an adult with mismatch repair-deficient cancer. Sequencing used peripheral blood, obtained 44 weeks after starting pembrolizumab. The CDR3 amino acid sequence is: CASSVGRVETQYF. The DNA is as follows: TGTGCCAGCAGCGTAGGTCGGGTAGAGACCCAGTACTTC. The reference TRBV9 and TRBJ2-5 proteins fill in what lies around the CDR3, so the full variable domain reads DSGVTQTPKHLITATGQRVTLRCSPRSGDLSVYWYQQSLDQGLQFLIQYYNGEERAKGNILERFSAQQFPDLHSELNLSSLELGDSALYFCASSVGRVETQYFGPGTRLLVL.